This T cell receptor (beta chain) was observed in a study of CD8 T cells in Susac syndrome. The germline V gene has CDR1 SQVTM and CDR2 ANQGSEA. V dropped 7 bases and J dropped 3; count of bases not matched to a gene: 5. The CDR3 extends over 12 amino acids. The authors reverse transcribed 0.5 to 1 ug RNA with random hexamers. TCRdb fed the immunoSEQ multiplex PCR reads into MiXCR, producing one record per CDR3 protein. Altogether nearly 200,000 distinct CDR3 sequences are present, about 95% being singletons, with the ten largest covering approximately 0.093%. The TEMRA cells underwent FACS enrichment, while the CD8+ and CD4+ T cells underwent negative isolation.

Specimen: CD4+ T cells from PBMCs. The V gene is TRBV29-1, the J gene TRBJ1-1; 7 bases fit TRBD1. This clonotype was sampled from a human donor with multiple sclerosis. The CDR3: CSAHRGDTEAFF. The CDR3 region has the DNA TGCAGCGCCCACAGGGGTGACACTGAAGCTTTCTTT.